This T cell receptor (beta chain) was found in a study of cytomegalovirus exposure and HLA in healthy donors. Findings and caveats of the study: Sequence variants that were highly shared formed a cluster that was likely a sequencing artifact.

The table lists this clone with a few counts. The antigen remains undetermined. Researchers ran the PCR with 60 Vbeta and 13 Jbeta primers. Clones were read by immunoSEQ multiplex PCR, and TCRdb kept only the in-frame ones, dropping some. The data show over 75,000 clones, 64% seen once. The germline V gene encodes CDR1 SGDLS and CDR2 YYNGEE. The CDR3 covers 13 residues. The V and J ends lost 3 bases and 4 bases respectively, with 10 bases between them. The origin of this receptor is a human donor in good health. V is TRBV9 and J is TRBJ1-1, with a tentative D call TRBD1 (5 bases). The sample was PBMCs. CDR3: CASSGGDRTEAFF. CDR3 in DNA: TGTGCCAGCAGCGGGGGGGATCGCACTGAAGCTTTCTTT.